Listed below are T cell receptor beta chains from one sample, sequenced in a study of a mutant IDH1 vaccine in newly diagnosed glioma. Assay used: immunoSEQ multiplex PCR; TCRdb lists only in-frame clones, some missing. The data hold tens of thousands of clones, with around 74% observed a single time. Specimen: PBMCs, collected from a glioma patient treated with radiotherapy, temozolomide or both. Every receptor here comes from a man aged 45 to 65 with glioma. Both conserved end residues are part of each CDR3. A D gene is named only where the DNA matches it firmly. Rows give clone size only sometimes, using once, few, many, or a class for an expanded clone.

V	size	J	D	DNA	CDR3
TRBV30	-	TRBJ1-3	TRBD1	TGTGCCTGGAGGGACAGGGGGGGGAAACGAAACACCATATATTTT	CAWRDRGGKRNTIYF
TRBV27	-	TRBJ2-7	TRBD1	TGTGCCAGCAGCCCCGGGACAGGGGACCACGAGCAGTACTTC	CASSPGTGDHEQYF
TRBV9	-	TRBJ2-7	-	TGTGCCAGCAGCGTAGTGTCGGGGGCAAACTCCTACGAGCAGTACTTC	CASSVVSGANSYEQYF
TRBV5-1	-	TRBJ1-1	-	TGCGCCAGCAGCTTCGGGGGCACTACTGAAGCTTTCTTT	CASSFGGTTEAFF
TRBV10-3	-	TRBJ2-5	-	TGTGCCATCAGTGAAAGTACATCCGAGACCCAGTACTTC	CAISESTSETQYF
TRBV7-9	-	TRBJ1-1	TRBD1	TGTGCCAGCAGCTTAGGGACAGGACTTAACACTGAAGCTTTCTTT	CASSLGTGLNTEAFF
TRBV5-5	-	TRBJ2-7	TRBD1	TGTGCCAGCAGCTTATTGGGACAGATCTACGAGCAGTACTTC	CASSLLGQIYEQYF
TRBV29-1	once	TRBJ1-2	TRBD1	TGCAGCGTCTCCGGGACAGGGCCCTCCAACAGGGGCTACACCTTC	CSVSGTGPSNRGYTF
TRBV25-1	-	TRBJ1-3	-	TGTGCCAGCAGTGAACAGGGGGGAAACACCATATATTTT	CASSEQGGNTIYF
TRBV6-1	-	TRBJ1-1	-	TGTGCCAGCAGGTTGGAGGGGGGGACTGAAGCTTTCTTT	CASRLEGGTEAFF
TRBV6-5	-	TRBJ2-7	TRBD1	TGTGCCAGCAGTTACCCGACAGGGCCATCCTACGAGCAGTACTTC	CASSYPTGPSYEQYF
TRBV30	once	TRBJ2-2	TRBD1	TGTGCCTGCGCCACAGAGGCCGGGACAGGGGTCACCGGGGAGCTGTTTTTT	CACATEAGTGVTGELFF
TRBV19	-	TRBJ2-5	-	TGTGCCAGTAGTATTGGGTACCAAGAGACCCAGTACTTC	CASSIGYQETQYF
TRBV4-1	-	TRBJ2-6	TRBD1	TGCGCCAGCAGCCCAAGGAAGGGGGCCACCCTTTCTGGGGCCAACGTCCTGACTTTC	CASSPRKGATLSGANVLTF
TRBV7-9	-	TRBJ1-5	-	TGTGCCAGCAGCTTTAATCCGGACCGGGGGGATCAGCCCCAGCATTTT	CASSFNPDRGDQPQHF
TRBV5-8	-	TRBJ2-7	TRBD1	TGTGCCAGCAGCTGGGGAGGACAGGGTGGATACGAGCAGTACTTC	CASSWGGQGGYEQYF
TRBV5-5	-	TRBJ1-5	-	TGTGCCAGCAGCTTGGAACGGCTTAATCAGCCCCAGCATTTT	CASSLERLNQPQHF
TRBV15	-	TRBJ1-6	-	TGTGCCACCAGCGAATTAACTGAACCCCTCCACTTT	CATSELTEPLHF
TRBV10-3	-	TRBJ1-3	-	TGTGCCGCGGGGGGGGCCCCTGGAAACACCATATATTTT	CAAGGAPGNTIYF
TRBV5-6	-	TRBJ1-5	TRBD1	TGTGCCAGCAACGATTGGACAGGGAATCAGCCCCAGCATTTT	CASNDWTGNQPQHF
TRBV9	-	TRBJ1-3	-	TGTGCCAGCAGCGTAGCTGGAGGGCCTGGAAACACCATATATTTT	CASSVAGGPGNTIYF
TRBV6-6	many	TRBJ2-7	-	TGTGCCAGCACCGGGGCACTAAGCTCCTACGAGCAGTACTTC	CASTGALSSYEQYF
TRBV6-1	-	TRBJ2-7	TRBD1	TGTGCCAGCGAGAGGACAGGGGGGGTCTACGAGCAGTACTTC	CASERTGGVYEQYF
TRBV25-1	-	TRBJ2-7	-	TGTGCCAGTACCCCTTCGATGGGGGCCTACGAGCAGTACTTC	CASTPSMGAYEQYF